Below are 15 T cell receptor beta chains sequenced from a single sample in a study of OX40 agonist ivuxolimab in advanced cancers. Receptor amplification or capture employed the immunoSEQ multiplex PCR assay. TCRdb re-hosts the immuneACCESS table, in-frame sequences only. Its copies lack some clones; in the studies checked, an unresolved V gene accounts for under half of them, and the cause for the rest is not known. Present in this sample are 70,000 to 95,000 clones, about nine tenths of which were seen just once. The ten largest make up around 0.71% of the sample. Sequenced material: CD4+ or CD8+ T cells sorted from blood, taken in a trial of the OX40 agonist ivuxolimab. The receptor source for this set is an adult with an advanced solid tumor such as melanoma, head and neck, liver or kidney cancer.

The chain links TRBV10-2 to TRBJ2-2, with D uncertain. CDR1 is WSHSY and CDR2 is SAAADI in the germline V gene. The CDR3 consists of 15 residues. V lost 0 bases and J lost 7, with 12 bases in between. As DNA, the CDR3 is TGCGCCAGCAGTGAGTCGATAGGAGTAAGCGGGGAGCTGTTTTTT. Its protein is CASSESIGVSGELFF.

The gene calls are TRBV10-3 and TRBJ2-3; 11 bases match TRBD2. Trimming at V came to 6 bases and at J to 4 bases, leaving 9 bases not matched to a gene. CDR3 length: 16 amino acids. Germline CDR1 reads ENHRY; CDR2 reads SYGVKD. The DNA of the CDR3 is TGTGCCATCAGAACTAGCGGGGGCTGGGGCGCAGATACGCAGTATTTT. Its protein is CAIRTSGGWGADTQYF.

This chain uses TRBV27 with TRBJ2-7; TRBD2 matches at 10 bases. V lost 0 bases and J lost 5; bases outside the gene matches: 4. CDR1 is MNHEY and CDR2 is SMNVEV in the germline V gene (reference sequence). The CDR3 has 15 amino acids. CDR3 nucleotides: TGTGCCAGCAGTTTATCTCTAGCGGGAGTCGACGAGCAGTACTTC. Translating it yields CASSLSLAGVDEQYF.

The chain carries TRBV2 and TRBJ2-5; D unclear. The CDR3 is 12 residues long. The germline V gene has CDR1 SNHLY and CDR2 FYNNEI. Trimming removed 8 bases at V and 0 bases at J, with 7 bases between. CDR3: CASSFDQETQYF. CDR3 DNA: TGTGCCAGCTCCTTTGACCAAGAGACCCAGTACTTC.

V is TRBV7-2 and J is TRBJ1-6, with a possible D match to TRBD1 (5 bases). Germline V gives CDR1 SGHTA, CDR2 FQGNSA. The CDR3 sequence is 17 residues long. V gave up 0 bases and J gave up 7 bases, with 16 bases separating them. The CDR3: CASSLAPARQSNSPLHF. Here the CDR3 DNA reads TGTGCCAGCAGCTTAGCCCCGGCGAGACAGAGCAATTCACCCCTCCACTTT.

This chain uses TRBV7-2 with TRBJ1-3; no firm D call. Germline V CDR1 and CDR2: SGHTA, FQGNSA. CDR3 length equals 15 residues. Trimming left V 3 bases short and J 1 base short, with 10 bases between. The CDR3 bases are TGTGCCAGCAGCTTCAGCCCAGGTTCTGGAAACACCATATATTTT. Translating gives CASSFSPGSGNTIYF.

The chain uses TRBV5-6 and TRBJ2-3, with a possible D match to TRBD2 (5 bases). V was cut by 1 base and J by 4 bases, with 10 bases left in between. The germline V gene encodes CDR1 SGHDT and CDR2 YYEEEE. The CDR3 runs to 14 residues. CDR3 sequence: CASSLYRRSDTQYF. The CDR3 region has the DNA TGTGCCAGCAGCTTGTATAGGAGGTCAGATACGCAGTATTTT.

The table lists this clone with a few counts. The same CDR3 is also encoded by other DNA sequences in this sample. The genes are TRBV28 and TRBJ2-3; D unresolved. Trimming took 3 bases from V and 0 from J, leaving 1 base between them. The CDR3 spans 12 residues. The germline V gene encodes CDR1 MDHEN and CDR2 SYDVKM. The CDR3 bases are TGTGCCAGCAGTTTGAGCACAGATACGCAGTATTTT. It encodes CASSLSTDTQYF.

The CDR3 sequence is CASSSDREREQYF. The CDR3 nucleotides read TGTGCCAGCAGCTCGGACAGGGAACGCGAGCAGTACTTC. V gene TRBV5-4 combines with J gene TRBJ2-7, with TRBD1 matching 8 bases. Germline V lookup: CDR1 SGHNT, CDR2 YYREEE (reference sequence). This CDR3 comprises 13 residues. The V segment lost 3 bases and the J segment 6 bases; nucleotides outside the gene matches: 5.

This clone showed up just a few times. The rearrangement links TRBV28 to TRBJ2-7; 7 positions match TRBD1. The ends lost 5 bases at V and 12 bases at J; junction bases unmatched: 10. The germline CDR1 and CDR2 sequences are MDHEN and SYDVKM. The CDR3 consists of 12 residues. The DNA for the CDR3 is TGTGCCAGCAGTCTTGCCGGGACAGCCACGTACTTC. Residues: CASSLAGTATYF.

The V gene is TRBV7-2, the J gene TRBJ1-2, with TRBD1 matching 8 bases. After removal of 1 base from V and 4 bases from J, the junction contained 11 bases not matched to a gene. Germline CDR1 is SGHTA and CDR2 is FQGNSA. The CDR3 spans 17 residues. This chain's CDR3 is CASSLGPDRVDGYGYTF. CDR3 coding DNA: TGTGCCAGCAGCTTAGGCCCGGACAGGGTGGACGGCTATGGCTACACCTTC. Based on the CDR3 plus reference TRBV7-2 and TRBJ1-2, the full variable domain is GAGVSQSPSNKVTEKGKDVELRCDPISGHTALYWYRQSLGQGLEFLIYFQGNSAPDKSGLPSDRFSAERTGGSVSTLTIQRTQQEDSAVYLCASSLGPDRVDGYGYTFGSGTRLTVV.

CDR3 sequence: CASSLGEQGAYRQPQHF. The CDR3 bases are TGTGCCAGCAGCTTGGGGGAACAGGGGGCTTATCGTCAGCCCCAGCATTTT. The chain joins TRBV5-5 to TRBJ1-5, with TRBD1 identical over 9 bases. J was trimmed by 6 bases and V by 0 bases; bases with no gene match: 10. Germline CDR1 reads SGHKS; CDR2 reads YYEKEE (reference sequence). The CDR3 extends over 17 amino acids.

This chain joins TRBV4-1 and TRBJ1-1, with D perhaps TRBD1 (5 bases). The V and J ends lost 6 bases and 7 bases respectively, with 15 bases between them. The CDR3 is made up of 13 amino acids. Germline loops: CDR1 MGHRA, CDR2 YSYEKL. CDR3 residues: CASSPTGGFEAFF. CDR3 sequence (DNA): TGCGCCAGCAGTCCCACGGGGGGATTTGAAGCTTTCTTT.

The chain links TRBV6-6 to TRBJ2-7, with D tentatively TRBD2 (5 bases). The germline CDR1 and CDR2 sequences are MNHNY and SVGAGI (reference sequence). V was trimmed by 6 bases and J by 2 bases, leaving 14 bases between them. The CDR3 contains 14 residues. The CDR3 nucleotides read TGTGCCAGCAGAATACAGCGGTGGGCCTACGAGCAGTACTTC. Translation: CASRIQRWAYEQYF.

The V and J genes are TRBV11-2 and TRBJ2-1, with D maybe TRBD2 (6 bases). This CDR3 has 13 amino acids. Germline CDR1 is SGHAT and CDR2 is FQNNGV. The germline V and J ends were trimmed by 4 bases and 5 bases, with 9 bases remaining between them. CDR3: CASSSGLNNEQFF. The DNA for the CDR3 is TGTGCCAGCAGCTCGGGACTCAACAATGAGCAGTTCTTC.